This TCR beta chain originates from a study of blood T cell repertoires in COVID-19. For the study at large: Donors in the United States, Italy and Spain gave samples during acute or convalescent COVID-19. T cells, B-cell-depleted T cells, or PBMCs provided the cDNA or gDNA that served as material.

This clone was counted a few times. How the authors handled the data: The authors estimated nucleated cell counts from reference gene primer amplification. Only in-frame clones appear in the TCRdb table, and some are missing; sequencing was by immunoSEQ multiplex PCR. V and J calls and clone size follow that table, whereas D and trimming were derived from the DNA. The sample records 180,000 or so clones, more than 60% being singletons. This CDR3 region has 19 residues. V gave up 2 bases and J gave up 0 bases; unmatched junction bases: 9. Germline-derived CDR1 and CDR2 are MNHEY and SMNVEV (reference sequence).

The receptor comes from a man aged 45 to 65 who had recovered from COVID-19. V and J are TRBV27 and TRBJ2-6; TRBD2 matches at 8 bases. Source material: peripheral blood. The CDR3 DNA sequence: TGTGCCAGCAGTTTAAAGTTTAACGGGAGGGCCTCTGGGGCCAACGTCCTGACTTTC. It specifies CASSLKFNGRASGANVLTF.